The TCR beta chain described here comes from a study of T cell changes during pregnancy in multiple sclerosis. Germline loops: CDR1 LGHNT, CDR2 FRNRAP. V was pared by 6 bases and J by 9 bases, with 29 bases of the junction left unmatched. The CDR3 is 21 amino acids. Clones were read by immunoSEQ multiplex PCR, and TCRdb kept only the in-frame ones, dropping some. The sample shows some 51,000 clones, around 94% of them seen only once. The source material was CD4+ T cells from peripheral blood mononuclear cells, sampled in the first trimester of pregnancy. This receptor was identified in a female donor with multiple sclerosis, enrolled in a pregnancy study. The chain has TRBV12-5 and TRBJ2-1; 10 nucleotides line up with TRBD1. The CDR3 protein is CASGRLSPKIQDRGRPTEQFF. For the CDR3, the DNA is TGTGCTAGTGGCCGGTTGTCGCCAAAGATCCAAGACAGGGGGCGACCCACTGAGCAGTTCTTC. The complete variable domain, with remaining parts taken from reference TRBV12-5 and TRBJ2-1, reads DARVTQTPRHKVTEMGQEVTMRCQPILGHNTVFWYRQTMMQGLELLAYFRNRAPLDDSGMPKDRFSAEMPDATLATLKIQPSEPRDSAVYFCASGRLSPKIQDRGRPTEQFFGPGTRLTVL.